These 20 T cell receptor beta chains came from one sample sequenced in a study of cytomegalovirus exposure and HLA in healthy donors. Libraries were prepared by immunoSEQ multiplex PCR; TCRdb keeps only in-frame clonotypes and omits some of them. The table records 120,000 to 150,000 clones, roughly 86% of them present only once. Sequencing used PBMCs. The receptors were sampled from a man younger than 35 in good health and CMV-seropositive.

The chain is built from TRBV11-2 and TRBJ2-1; the D is unclear. Germline V CDR1 and CDR2: SGHAT, FQNNGV. The CDR3 runs 16 residues. V gave up 2 bases and J gave up 0 bases, with 11 bases separating them. The CDR3 DNA is TGTGCCAGCAGCTTATTCTTGCCTACCTCCTACAATGAGCAGTTCTTC. This translates into CASSLFLPTSYNEQFF.

The chain uses TRBV11-2 and TRBJ1-4, with D tentatively TRBD1 (6 bases). Germline values: CDR1 SGHAT, CDR2 FQNNGV. With 7 bases removed from V and 5 bases from J, the gap between germline ends came to 17 bases. The CDR3 totals 15 residues. As DNA, the CDR3 is TGTGCCAGCACCTCCACCCCAGGGACAAATGAAAAACTGTTTTTT. Amino acids: CASTSTPGTNEKLFF. The whole variable domain, remainder taken from reference TRBV11-2 and TRBJ1-4, is EAGVAQSPRYKIIEKRQSVAFWCNPISGHATLYWYQQILGQGPKLLIQFQNNGVVDDSQLPKDRFSAERLKGVDSTLKIQPAKLEDSAVYLCASTSTPGTNEKLFFGSGTQLSVL.

The chain uses TRBV4-2 and TRBJ1-4, with 10 nucleotides matching TRBD1. This CDR3 region has 15 residues. Trimming removed 2 bases from V and 11 bases from J; junction bases left unmatched: 8. The germline V gene encodes CDR1 LGHNA and CDR2 YNFKEQ. The CDR3 DNA is TGTGCCAGCAGCCAACACGGGACAGGGGAGAGGAAACTGTTTTTT. Amino acids: CASSQHGTGERKLFF.

The chain links TRBV5-1 to TRBJ2-5; TRBD2 matches 10 bases. Germline V gene data show CDR1 as SGHRS and CDR2 as YFSETQ. Trimming cost V 0 bases and J 0 bases; bases outside gene matches: 5. CDR3 length: 17 residues. The CDR3 here is CASSLGGLAGDQETQYF. CDR3 nucleotides: TGCGCCAGCAGCTTGGGTGGTCTAGCGGGGGACCAAGAGACCCAGTACTTC.

The chain employs TRBV27 and TRBJ2-7; TRBD2 agrees at 9 bases. The J segment lost 3 bases and the V segment lost 5 bases, leaving 11 bases of the junction unmatched. CDR1 is MNHEY, CDR2 SMNVEV, per germline (reference sequence). The CDR3 has 16 residues. This chain's CDR3 is CASSPSAGGLIYEQYF. The CDR3 nucleotides read TGTGCCAGCAGTCCCTCGGCGGGGGGGCTTATCTACGAGCAGTACTTC.

V and J are TRBV11-3 and TRBJ2-5; 7 bases are shared with TRBD1. The J segment lost 4 bases and the V segment lost 1 base, leaving 0 bases of the junction unmatched. Germline V gives CDR1 SGHNT, CDR2 YENEEA. CDR3 length: 13 amino acids. The CDR3 region has the DNA TGTGCCAGCAGCTTAGGACAGGGAGAGACCCAGTACTTC. Its translation is CASSLGQGETQYF.

V is TRBV5-6 and J is TRBJ2-5, with a tentative D call TRBD1 (5 bases). The CDR3 has 13 amino acids. Trimming took 2 bases from V and 5 from J, leaving 10 bases between them. CDR1 is SGHDT and CDR2 is YYEEEE in the germline V gene. CDR3: CASSLGVMETQYF. CDR3 sequence (DNA): TGTGCCAGCAGCTTAGGGGTGATGGAGACCCAGTACTTC.

The gene calls are TRBV28 and TRBJ1-5, with 7 bases matching TRBD1. CDR3 size: 12 residues. Germline V gives CDR1 MDHEN, CDR2 SYDVKM. Unmatched junction bases numbered 4, after V lost 6 bases and J lost 8 bases. The CDR3 region is CASRNRGEPQHF. CDR3 DNA sequence: TGTGCCAGCAGGAACAGGGGTGAGCCCCAGCATTTT.

The chain is built from TRBV7-9 and TRBJ1-1; no reliable D call. Trimming took off 6 bases at V and 2 bases at J, with 16 bases between the two ends. CDR3 length: 15 amino acids. The germline CDR1 and CDR2 sequences are SEHNR and FQNEAQ (reference sequence). CDR3: CASSIEGASNTEAFF. The CDR3 bases are TGTGCCAGCAGTATCGAAGGAGCTAGTAACACTGAAGCTTTCTTT.

The genes are TRBV6-5 and TRBJ2-7; TRBD1 aligns across 7 bases. There are 15 residues in the CDR3. Germline V lookup: CDR1 MNHEY, CDR2 SVGAGI. J was trimmed by 2 bases and V by 5 bases; bases with no gene match: 9. In DNA, the CDR3 is TGTGCCAGCAGTCCCTCCGGGACAGCCCCCTACGAGCAGTACTTC. This gives the protein CASSPSGTAPYEQYF.

This clone was found a few times. The rearrangement uses TRBV18 and TRBJ1-6; TRBD1 aligns across 10 bases. The CDR3 sequence is 16 residues long. Germline CDR1 and CDR2: KGHSH and LQKENI. The trim removed 4 bases at V and 9 bases at J, leaving 9 bases unmatched. CDR3 DNA sequence: TGTGCCAGCTCACGAGGCGCGGGACAGGGGAGTTCACCCCTCCACTTT. It yields the protein CASSRGAGQGSSPLHF.

The gene calls are TRBV27 and TRBJ1-5, with TRBD1 matching over 7 bases. After removal of 3 bases from V and 8 bases from J, the junction contained 1 base not matched to a gene. CDR1 and CDR2 from the germline V gene are MNHEY and SMNVEV (reference sequence). The CDR3 runs to 12 residues. CDR3 nucleotides: TGTGCCAGCAGTTTTCAGGGGGAGCCCCAGCATTTT. Amino acids: CASSFQGEPQHF.

This clone has a handful of counts. The chain has TRBV12-5 and TRBJ2-1; 8 positions match TRBD2. J lost 7 bases, V lost 1 base, and 3 bases had no gene match. Germline V gene lookup returns CDR1 LGHNT and CDR2 FRNRAP. The CDR3 loop spans 14 amino acids. The CDR3 bases are TGTGCTAGTGGTTTGGGGACTAGCCGGAATGAGCAGTTCTTC. This encodes CASGLGTSRNEQFF.

The chain combines TRBV5-8 with TRBJ2-7; TRBD2 is a possible D gene (6 bases). V lost 4 bases to trimming and J lost 7 bases, with 15 bases between them. Germline V gene sequence: CDR1 SGHTS, CDR2 YDEGEE. CDR3 length: 13 amino acids. The DNA for the CDR3 is TGTGCCAGCAGCCTGATCGGGGGTGGGGAGCAGTACTTC. Translated: CASSLIGGGEQYF.

The rearrangement links TRBV30 to TRBJ1-3, with 9 bases identical to TRBD1. The V gene's germline CDR1 is GTSNPN and CDR2 SVGIG (reference sequence). The CDR3 runs 17 residues. With 5 bases clipped from V and 0 bases from J, the junction kept 11 bases outside the gene matches. CDR3 amino acids: CAWGGTGQSPSGNTIYF. The CDR3 coding sequence is TGTGCCTGGGGGGGGACAGGGCAATCACCCTCTGGAAACACCATATATTTT.

The CDR3 DNA reads as TGTGCCAGCAGCTTGCAAGGGGACTATGGCTACACCTTC. Translated, it gives CASSLQGDYGYTF. The chain uses TRBV5-6 and TRBJ1-2, with D possibly matching TRBD1 (5 bases). From germline, CDR1 is SGHDT and CDR2 YYEEEE. The germline V and J ends were trimmed by 1 base and 3 bases, with 7 bases remaining between them. This CDR3 contains 13 residues.

This clone appeared a single time. The V call is TRBV10-3, the J call TRBJ2-1; 9 bases agree with TRBD1. This CDR3 contains 15 residues. Germline trimming cut 5 bases from V and 1 base from J; bases unmatched to any gene: 3. Germline loops: CDR1 ENHRY, CDR2 SYGVKD. CDR3: CAISPTGGSYNEQFF. CDR3 nucleotide sequence: TGTGCCATCAGTCCGACAGGGGGGTCCTACAATGAGCAGTTCTTC.

This sequence joins TRBV5-1 and TRBJ2-1; TRBD2 aligns across 10 bases. Germline-derived CDR1 and CDR2 are SGHRS and YFSETQ. Unmatched junction bases numbered 8, after V lost 3 bases and J lost 8 bases. The CDR3 is 15 amino acids. The CDR3 here is CASSSLAGERHEQFF. CDR3 in DNA: TGCGCCAGCAGCTCCCTAGCGGGAGAAAGGCATGAGCAGTTCTTC.

The chain uses TRBV29-1 and TRBJ1-3; the match to TRBD1 covers 8 bases. The CDR3 is made up of 13 amino acids. Trimming removed 8 bases from V and 3 bases from J; junction bases left unmatched: 6. Per germline, CDR1 SQVTM and CDR2 ANQGSEA. CDR3 amino acids: CSTLTGDGNTIYF. CDR3 nucleotide sequence: TGCAGCACCTTGACAGGGGATGGAAACACCATATATTTT.

The chain uses TRBV2 and TRBJ1-2; 9 bases are a match to TRBD1. V shed 9 bases, J shed 4 bases, and the junction held 3 bases outside the gene matches. This CDR3 has 12 residues. CDR1 and CDR2 (germline): SNHLY, FYNNEI. The CDR3 sequence: CAREDRGYGYTF. CDR3 nucleotide sequence: TGTGCCAGGGAGGACAGGGGCTATGGCTACACCTTC. Full variable domain (missing parts from reference TRBV2 and TRBJ1-2): EPEVTQTPSHQVTQMGQEVILRCVPISNHLYFYWYRQILGQKVEFLVSFYNNEISEKSEIFDDQFSVERPDGSNFTLKIRSTKLEDSAMYFCAREDRGYGYTFGSGTRLTVV.